Shown below are 23 T cell receptor beta chains from a single sample sequenced in a study of spatial heterogeneity in lung cancer. Time point indicated: sample taken at primary tumor resection. TCRdb itself ran the 5' RACE reads through MiXCR, one entry per CDR3 protein. The sample gives tens of thousands of distinct CDR3 sequences, more than 10% of which show up once; roughly two fifths is in the top ten. Sequencing used PBMCs, obtained at surgery. All receptors come from a male donor with early-stage non-small cell lung cancer.

This clonotype has more than one count but fewer than ten. The chain has TRBV6-2 or TRBV6-3 and TRBJ2-7, with a possible D match to TRBD1 (5 bases). Trimming cost V 2 bases and J 9 bases, with 17 bases left between them. The CDR3 is 14 amino acids. Per germline, CDR1 MNHEY and CDR2 SVGEGT. In DNA form, the CDR3 reads TGTGCCAGCAGTTACGGGTCAGGGCTCAAGGTGCAGTACTTC. It yields the protein CASSYGSGLKVQYF.

This clonotype has more than one count but fewer than ten. The chain is built from TRBV12-3 or TRBV12-4 and TRBJ2-1; D is perhaps TRBD2 (6 bases). V lost 2 bases and J lost 5, with 10 bases in between. The CDR3 spans 14 residues. The CDR3: CASSLPGGNNEQFF. CDR3 bases: TGTGCCAGCAGTTTACCCGGAGGGAACAATGAGCAGTTCTTC.

This clonotype occurred a few times. The V gene is TRBV7-2, the J gene TRBJ2-1; 8 positions match TRBD1. The CDR3 has 15 residues. Germline V gene data show CDR1 as SGHTA and CDR2 as FQGNSA. V was clipped by 5 bases and J by 3 bases; unmatched bases: 6. The CDR3: CASSTTGADYNEQFF. The CDR3 DNA reads as TGTGCCAGCAGCACGACAGGGGCCGACTACAATGAGCAGTTCTTC.

This clonotype was counted a few times. The V gene is TRBV27, the J gene TRBJ1-5, with D perhaps TRBD1 (5 bases). The CDR3 has 15 residues. V lost 2 bases and J lost 7, with 15 bases in between. CDR1 is MNHEY and CDR2 is SMNVEV in the germline V gene (reference sequence). The CDR3 coding sequence is TGTGCCAGCAGTTTAGTCCCAGGGATCCTCCAGCCCCAGCATTTT. Amino acid sequence: CASSLVPGILQPQHF.

This clonotype has just a few counts. The V call is TRBV11-2, the J call TRBJ2-4, with 7 bases lining up with TRBD1. There are 14 residues in the CDR3. Germline CDR1 and CDR2: SGHAT and FQNNGV. V trimming: 5 bases; J trimming: 8 bases; junction bases outside the gene matches: 9. CDR3 DNA sequence: TGTGCCAGCAGCCTAGGGACCGACAGGGACATTCAGTACTTC. As protein: CASSLGTDRDIQYF.

The V gene is TRBV7-3, the J gene TRBJ2-1; 14 nucleotides agree with TRBD2. The CDR3 is 15 residues long. Trimming at V came to 5 bases and at J to 9 bases, leaving 6 bases not matched to a gene. Germline-derived CDR1 and CDR2 are SGHTA and FQGTGA. The CDR3 here is CASSTGLAGDSEQFF. The CDR3 bases are TGTGCCAGCAGCACGGGACTAGCGGGAGACTCTGAGCAGTTCTTC. The variable domain in full, with the rest retrieved from reference TRBV7-3 and TRBJ2-1, is GAGVSQTPSNKVTEKGKYVELRCDPISGHTALYWYRQSLGQGPEFLIYFQGTGAADDSGLPNDRFFAVRPEGSVSTLKIQRTERGDSAVYLCASSTGLAGDSEQFFGPGTRLTVL.

In its sample, this clonotype was seen a few times. The chain recombines TRBV7-9 with TRBJ1-2, with 10 bases fitting TRBD1. CDR3 length: 16 amino acids. Germline CDR1 SEHNR, CDR2 FQNEAQ (reference sequence). The V segment lost 6 bases and the J segment 4 bases; nucleotides outside the gene matches: 11. For the CDR3, the DNA is TGTGCCAGCAGTGAGCTGACAGGGGGCGCCGGCTATGGCTACACCTTC. Protein: CASSELTGGAGYGYTF.

CDR3 sequence reads: CASSKNIYNEQFF. CDR3 bases: TGTGCCAGTTCTAAGAATATCTACAATGAGCAGTTCTTC. The J gene is TRBJ2-1, the V gene TRBV2, with D uncertain. Looked up from germline, CDR1 is SNHLY and CDR2 is FYNNEI. This CDR3 region has 13 residues. Between the trimmed V and J ends, which lost 9 bases and 3 bases, there was a span of 12 bases.

In this sample, this clonotype turned up many times. The chain is built from TRBV24-1 and TRBJ2-3; 7 bases match TRBD1. The germline gives CDR1 KGHDR, CDR2 SFDVKD. After removal of 4 bases from V and 4 bases from J, the junction contained 4 bases not matched to a gene. This CDR3 is 14 amino acids long. CDR3 bases: TGTGCCACCAGTGACCCGACAGGGCCAGATACGCAGTATTTT. Encoded protein: CATSDPTGPDTQYF.

In this sample, this clonotype turned up a few times. This rearrangement joins TRBV20-1 to TRBJ2-6; D unresolved. The CDR3 is 13 amino acids. Trimming removed 0 bases from V and 3 bases from J, with 3 bases in between. Germline V CDR1 and CDR2: DFQATT, SNEGSKA (reference sequence). The CDR3 DNA follows: TGCAGTGCTAGAGACCGTGGGGCCAACGTCCTGACTTTC. Amino acid sequence: CSARDRGANVLTF.

This clonotype came up a few times. CDR3 bases: TGCGCCAGCAGCTTGGCCCTGGAAAATTCACCCCTCCACTTT. Residues: CASSLALENSPLHF. The V gene is TRBV5-1, the J gene TRBJ1-6; D unclear. CDR1 is SGHRS, CDR2 YFSETQ, per germline. CDR3 size: 14 residues. Trimming pared 0 bases from V and 7 bases from J, leaving 8 bases between.

The genes are TRBV6-5 and TRBJ1-2, with D unresolved. V lost 2 bases and J lost 1, with 5 bases in between. The germline gives CDR1 MNHEY, CDR2 SVGAGI. This CDR3 spans 13 amino acids. Here the CDR3 reads CASSYEVNYGYTF. The CDR3 DNA sequence: TGTGCCAGCAGTTACGAGGTTAACTATGGCTACACCTTC.

The chain combines TRBV20-1 with TRBJ2-1, with a tentative D call TRBD2 (5 bases). This CDR3 has 13 residues. V dropped 6 bases and J dropped 11 bases, with 20 bases sitting between them. CDR1 is DFQATT and CDR2 is SNEGSKA in the germline V gene (reference sequence). CDR3 in amino acids: CSAPLGAADQQFF. For the CDR3, the DNA is TGCAGTGCCCCCCTCGGAGCGGCGGATCAGCAGTTCTTC.

At least ten counts were recorded for this clonotype. The chain couples TRBV7-6 to TRBJ1-1; 10 bases are a match to TRBD1. The length of the CDR3 is 16 residues. V lost 5 bases to trimming and J lost 3 bases; unmatched junction nucleotides: 9. CDR1 is SGHVS and CDR2 is FNYEAQ in the germline V gene. The CDR3 DNA follows: TGTGCCAGCAGCCTACGAAGACAGGGGGCGGACACTGAAGCTTTCTTT. Residues: CASSLRRQGADTEAFF.

There are many counts of this clonotype. The chain combines TRBV9 with TRBJ2-3; possible D gene TRBD1, 6 bases. Germline CDR1 is SGDLS and CDR2 is YYNGEE. This CDR3 has 15 residues. V was pared by 0 bases and J by 2 bases, with 10 bases between. The CDR3: CASSVGLGATDTQYF. The CDR3 coding sequence is TGTGCCAGCAGCGTAGGTCTGGGGGCCACAGATACGCAGTATTTT.

This clonotype came up a few times. The genes are TRBV9 and TRBJ1-2; D not certain. V was clipped by 2 bases and J by 6 bases, with 8 bases between them. Germline lookup yields CDR1 SGDLS and CDR2 YYNGEE. The CDR3 runs to 12 residues. The CDR3 coding sequence is TGTGCCAGCAGCGTTAACGGTGATGGCTACACCTTC. Translating it yields CASSVNGDGYTF.

V gene TRBV27 combines with J gene TRBJ1-1, with TRBD1 matching 7 bases. The CDR3 spans 14 residues. The germline V gene encodes CDR1 MNHEY and CDR2 SMNVEV (reference sequence). After removal of 6 bases from V and 7 bases from J, the junction contained 11 bases not matched to a gene. CDR3 coding DNA: TGTGCCAGCAGGGGCGTACAGGGGTTAAATGAAGCTTTCTTT. Translated: CASRGVQGLNEAFF.

The chain links TRBV12-3 or TRBV12-4 to TRBJ1-1; weak D call: TRBD1 (5 bases). Trimming stripped 6 bases from V and 5 bases from J, with 10 bases between. CDR3 size: 12 residues. The CDR3 loop reads CASRSGRTEAFF. CDR3 bases: TGTGCCAGCAGGTCAGGGAGGACTGAAGCTTTCTTT.

For this clonotype: A much larger clone lies one base from this, so it may be a read error. V gene TRBV5-5 combines with J gene TRBJ1-6; D call uncertain. Germline V gives CDR1 SGHKS, CDR2 YYEKEE (reference sequence). The V end was cut by 4 bases, the J end by 10 bases, with 15 bases between. This CDR3 is 14 amino acids long. CDR3 sequence: CASSPNSLASPLHF. CDR3 DNA: TGTGCCAGCAGCCCGAACAGCCTAGCCTCACCCCTCCACTTT.

The chain joins TRBV27 to TRBJ2-7, with TRBD2 matching 7 bases. The germline V gene encodes CDR1 MNHEY and CDR2 SMNVEV (reference sequence). The V gene end was trimmed by 4 bases and the J gene end by 4 bases; junction bases not matched to a gene: 7. CDR3 size: 14 residues. For the CDR3, the DNA is TGTGCCAGCAGTTGGAGGTCTAGCGGTTACGAGCAGTACTTC. Translated, it gives CASSWRSSGYEQYF.

J is TRBJ2-5 and V is TRBV29-1; the D is unclear. This CDR3 comprises 12 residues. Germline V gene sequence: CDR1 SQVTM, CDR2 ANQGSEA. V lost 4 bases and J lost 5, with 11 bases in between. The CDR3 sequence: CSVATERETQYF. The CDR3 DNA reads TGCAGCGTTGCGACCGAACGGGAGACCCAGTACTTC.

V is TRBV12-3 or TRBV12-4 and J is TRBJ2-1; D is ambiguous. V dropped 6 bases and J dropped 8 bases, with 14 bases sitting between them. The CDR3 loop spans 13 amino acids. Here the CDR3 reads CASSYMDRDEQFF. The CDR3 region has the DNA TGTGCCAGCAGCTACATGGACCGGGATGAGCAGTTCTTC.

The genes are TRBV6-5 and TRBJ2-1; no clear D gene. The CDR3 extends over 12 amino acids. The ends were cut back, 8 bases at V and 12 bases at J, with 17 bases in the middle. Germline CDR1 and CDR2: MNHEY and SVGAGI. The CDR3, as DNA: TGTGCCAGCGGGCCCGACCCGATCTGGCAGTTCTTC. This encodes CASGPDPIWQFF.